These 5 T cell receptor beta chains came from one sample sequenced in a study of HIV-infected patients and healthy controls. Alpha and beta constant-region primers primed reverse transcription of 500 to 550 ng RNA. Each of the alpha and beta chains got its own library through chain-specific third strand synthesis with indices. MiXCR was run by TCRdb on the 5' RACE reads, yielding one entry per CDR3 protein. This sample has approximately 15,000 distinct CDR3 sequences, with 9% to 15% found just once. Antiretroviral therapy had run roughly three months, about 14 weeks, before follow-up blood collection. No cell fractionation was done, so the repertoire covers all unsorted peripheral blood T cells. Sequencing used blood, obtained during antiretroviral therapy. The origin of the receptors is an adult with HIV infection. The donor label of this sample is uncertain.

The chain recombines TRBV7-2 with TRBJ2-3, with 10 bases fitting TRBD2. CDR3 size: 20 residues. Trimming took 5 bases from V and 0 from J; bases not matched to a gene: 17. Germline-derived CDR1 and CDR2 are SGHTA and FQGNSA. Here the CDR3 DNA reads TGTGCCAGCAGCCGACGGGGGGGGCTAGCGGGGGCCAGAAGCACAGATACGCAGTATTTT. Protein sequence: CASSRRGGLAGARSTDTQYF.

This clonotype was seen many times. V and J are TRBV7-8 and TRBJ2-5; D unclear. Germline-derived CDR1 and CDR2 are SGHVS and FQNEAQ. The CDR3 has 14 amino acids. Trimming took off 7 bases at V and 1 base at J, with 13 bases between the two ends. The CDR3 nucleotides read TGTGCCAGCACCCGTGAGATGATCCAAGAGACCCAGTACTTC. This sequence encodes CASTREMIQETQYF.

The rearrangement links TRBV20-1 to TRBJ2-1, with TRBD2 matching over 10 bases. V lost 6 bases, J lost 6 bases, and 11 bases stayed unmatched. Germline CDR1 is DFQATT and CDR2 is SNEGSKA (reference sequence). The CDR3 has 15 amino acids. The CDR3 bases are TGCAGTGCGAGCGCTGGACTAGCGGAGACCAATGAGCAGTTCTTC. It specifies CSASAGLAETNEQFF.

The chain links TRBV6-5 to TRBJ2-3; D gene uncertain. CDR1 MNHEY and CDR2 SVGAGI come from the germline V gene. V lost 2 bases and J 3 bases, leaving 6 bases between the germline ends. The CDR3 is made up of 13 amino acids. The CDR3 loop reads CASSYDSTDTQYF. The CDR3 DNA follows: TGTGCCAGCAGTTACGACTCAACAGATACGCAGTATTTT.

Many counts were recorded for this clonotype. The chain carries TRBV29-1 and TRBJ1-2, with D possibly being TRBD1 (5 bases). V was cut by 0 bases and J by 5 bases, with 7 bases left in between. CDR3 size: 12 residues. The germline V gene has CDR1 SQVTM and CDR2 ANQGSEA. The chain's CDR3 is CSVEETDYGYTF. CDR3 in DNA: TGCAGCGTTGAAGAGACAGATTATGGCTACACCTTC.